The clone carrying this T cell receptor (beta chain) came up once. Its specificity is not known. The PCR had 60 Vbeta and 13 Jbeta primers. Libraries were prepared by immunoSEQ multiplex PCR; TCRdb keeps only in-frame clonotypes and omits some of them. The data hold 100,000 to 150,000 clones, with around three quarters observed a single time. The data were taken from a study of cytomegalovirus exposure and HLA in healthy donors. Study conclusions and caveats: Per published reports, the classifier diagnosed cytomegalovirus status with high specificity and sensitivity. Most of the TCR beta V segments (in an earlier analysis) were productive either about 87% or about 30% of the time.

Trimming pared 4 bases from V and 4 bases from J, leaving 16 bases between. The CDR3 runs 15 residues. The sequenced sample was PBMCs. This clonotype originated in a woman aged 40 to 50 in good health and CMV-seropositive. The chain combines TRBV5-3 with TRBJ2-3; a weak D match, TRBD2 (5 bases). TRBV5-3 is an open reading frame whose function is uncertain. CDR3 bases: TGTGCCAGAAGCCACCCCCGGGAATTCTCAGATACGCAGTATTTT. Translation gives CARSHPREFSDTQYF.